This T cell receptor (beta chain) emerged from a study of cytotoxic CD8 clonotypes in ibrutinib-treated CLL. Looking at the study overall: Patients: over 9 relapsed/refractory, under 16 treatment-naive, 17 IGHV unmutated. Study-level findings and limits: Clonality measured at baseline exceeded age-matched healthy donors, tracking circulating CD8+ T-cell counts.

A single count supports this clone. Its target is not known. V gave up 7 bases and J gave up 2 bases; unmatched junction bases: 11. CDR1 and CDR2 (germline): MNHEY, SMNVEV (reference sequence). The CDR3 length is 19 residues. Sequencing used immunoSEQ multiplex PCR; TCRdb keeps in-frame clones, though not all of them. Among roughly 180,000 clones, under 90% were seen once, and the ten largest hold roughly 4.5%. Sequenced material: PBMCs, taken after 24 months of ibrutinib treatment. This sequence joins TRBV27 and TRBJ2-1; 16 nucleotides align to TRBD2. The receptor was isolated from a human donor with chronic lymphocytic leukemia. CDR3 nucleotide sequence: TGTGCCAGCACTCCTCGGGGACTAGCGGGAGGGAGCGCCTACAATGAGCAGTTCTTC. This gives the protein CASTPRGLAGGSAYNEQFF.